This TCR beta chain was recovered during a study of T cell repertoires in cytomegalovirus infection. Broader study findings: CMV carriers with the relevant HLA were identified by cumulative public TCR beta family frequency.

Using its own MiXCR run on the reads, TCRdb lists one record per CDR3 protein. The sample lists about 740,000 distinct CDR3 sequences; less than 40% were seen once. V lost 3 bases to trimming and J lost 1 base, with 6 bases between them. The CDR3 sequence is 13 residues long. As concerns this clonotype: The antigen is undetermined.

This chain connects TRBV12-3 or TRBV12-4 to TRBJ1-1; D is uncertain. Sequencing input: PBMCs. The clonotype comes from a human donor in good health (CMV status not recorded). Some clones in this sample may be carry-over from other donors' samples. CDR3 region: CASSFWRNTEAFF. The CDR3 region has the DNA TGTGCCAGCAGTTTTTGGAGGAACACTGAAGCTTTCTTT.